This T cell receptor beta chain was documented in a study of blood T cell repertoires in COVID-19. Trimming took 4 bases from V and 0 from J, leaving 12 bases between them. The CDR3 covers 16 residues. Germline V gives CDR1 SEHNR, CDR2 FQNEAQ (reference sequence). In the original processing: Estimation of nucleated cell counts relied on the amplification of reference gene primers. The data were produced by immunoSEQ multiplex PCR, yet TCRdb's version contains in-frame clones alone and is incomplete. Clone size and the V and J calls come from that table; the DNA yielded D and trimming. The repertoire includes tens of thousands of clones, 80% to 90% of them detected once, and over 15% sits in the top ten.

The source is a woman aged 55 to 70 with acute or convalescent COVID-19. The rearrangement joins TRBV7-9 to TRBJ2-2; possible D gene TRBD1, 6 bases. Sequencing was carried out using peripheral blood. In DNA, the CDR3 is TGTGCCAGCAGCTCGTCAACAGGGACGAACACCGGGGAGCTGTTTTTT. As protein: CASSSSTGTNTGELFF.